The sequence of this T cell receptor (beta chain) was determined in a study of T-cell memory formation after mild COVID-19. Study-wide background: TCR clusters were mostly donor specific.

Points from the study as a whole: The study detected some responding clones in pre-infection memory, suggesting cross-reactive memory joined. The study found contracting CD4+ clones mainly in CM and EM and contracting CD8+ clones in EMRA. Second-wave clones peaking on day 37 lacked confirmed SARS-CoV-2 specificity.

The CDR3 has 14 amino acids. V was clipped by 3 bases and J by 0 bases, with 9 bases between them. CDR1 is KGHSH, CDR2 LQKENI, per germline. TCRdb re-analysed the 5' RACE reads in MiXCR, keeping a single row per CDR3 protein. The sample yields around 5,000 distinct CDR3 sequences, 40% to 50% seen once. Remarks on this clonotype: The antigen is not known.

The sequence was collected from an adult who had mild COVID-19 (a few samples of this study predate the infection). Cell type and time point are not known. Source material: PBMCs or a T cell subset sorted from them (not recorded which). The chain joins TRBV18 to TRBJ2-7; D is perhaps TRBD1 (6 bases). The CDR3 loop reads CASSPGQYSYEQYF. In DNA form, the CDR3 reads TGTGCCAGCTCACCCGGACAGTACTCCTACGAGCAGTACTTC.